This is a list of T cell receptor beta chains from one sample in a study of beta chain features in type 1 diabetes. The protocol was immunoSEQ multiplex PCR, while the TCRdb copy is restricted to in-frame clones and leaves out a portion. The sample records hundreds of thousands of clones, around 13% being singletons. Sequencing was done on a sample of naive CD4+ T cells from blood. The receptors originated from a man aged 18 to 30 in good health. Each CDR3 is given with its conserved first and last residue. The order of the fields is V gene, D gene, clone size, J gene, CDR3 DNA, CDR3 protein. D genes are given only for firm matches. Rows give clone size only sometimes, using once, few, many, or a class for an expanded clone.

TRBV15	TRBD1	few	TRBJ2-5	TGTGCCACCAGCAGACAGACAGGGTCCCGCCTCGGGGAGACCCAGTACTTC	CATSRQTGSRLGETQYF
TRBV18	-	-	TRBJ1-1	TGTGCCAGCTCACTAACGAGGTTAACAGGACGTGAAGCTTTCTTT	CASSLTRLTGREAFF
TRBV7-3	-	-	TRBJ2-2	TGTGCCAGCAGCCCCCAGGGTGGTAGTCACGGGGAGCTGTTTTTT	CASSPQGGSHGELFF
TRBV5-1	-	few	TRBJ2-2	TGCGCCAGCAGCTTGCCTACTAACACCGGGGAGCTGTTTTTT	CASSLPTNTGELFF
TRBV29-1	-	few	TRBJ2-5	TGCAGCGTTGTTTCTTGGAGCAGTCAAGAGACCCAGTACTTC	CSVVSWSSQETQYF
TRBV11-2	TRBD2	-	TRBJ2-3	TGTGCCAGCAGCCTAAGTCCAAGACTAGCGGGAGTTAGAGATACGCAGTATTTT	CASSLSPRLAGVRDTQYF
TRBV27	TRBD1	-	TRBJ2-5	TGTGCCAGCAGTTTAACTAGGACAGGGGAAGAGACCCAGTACTTC	CASSLTRTGEETQYF
TRBV27	TRBD1	few	TRBJ1-2	TGTGCCAGCAGTTTCGCCTACAGGGGCTACAACTATGGCTACACCTTC	CASSFAYRGYNYGYTF
TRBV4-3	-	-	TRBJ1-1	TGCGCCAGCAGCCAAGTCGGCGGCAGCCTGAACACTGAAGCTTTCTTT	CASSQVGGSLNTEAFF
TRBV9	TRBD1	-	TRBJ2-1	TGTGCCAGCAGCGTAGCTCCGGGACAGGGGAGTGAGCAGTTCTTC	CASSVAPGQGSEQFF
TRBV18	-	-	TRBJ2-7	TGTGCCAGCTCACCCGCGGACAGCTACGAGCAGTACTTC	CASSPADSYEQYF
TRBV18	TRBD2	few	TRBJ2-1	TGTGCCAGCTCAGCGACTAGCGGGAGTTACAATGAGCAGTTCTTC	CASSATSGSYNEQFF
TRBV5-1	TRBD1	-	TRBJ1-4	TGCGCCAGCAGCTCGGGACAGCCGAATGAAAAACTGTTTTTT	CASSSGQPNEKLFF
TRBV30	-	-	TRBJ1-2	TGTGCCTGGAGGCCGGTAGCCTATGGCTACACCTTC	CAWRPVAYGYTF
TRBV15	TRBD2	few	TRBJ2-6	TGTGCCACCAGCAGAGATCTGGCGGGAGGGAGGGCCAACGTCCTGACTTTC	CATSRDLAGGRANVLTF
TRBV6-4	TRBD2	few	TRBJ2-1	TGTGCCAGCAGTGACGGGACTAGCGCACACAATGAGCAGTTCTTC	CASSDGTSAHNEQFF
TRBV4-3	TRBD1	-	TRBJ1-1	TGCGCCAGCAGCCAAGAACAGGGGAGGACTGAAGCTTTCTTT	CASSQEQGRTEAFF
TRBV30	-	few	TRBJ1-4	TGTGCCTGGATCCGGGCCCCCGGAGGAAAACTGTTTTTT	CAWIRAPGGKLFF
TRBV28	-	few	TRBJ2-1	TGTGCCAGCAATCCGATCGGGTTTGTGGGCTACAATGAGCAGTTCTTC	CASNPIGFVGYNEQFF